A selection of T cell receptor beta chains follows, all from one sample in a study of metastatic and nonmetastatic thyroid tumors. TCRdb re-clonotyped the PCR reads via MiXCR. The table shows about 59,000 clones, with around 15% occurring only once. The sequenced sample consisted of blood. The source is a male donor with papillary thyroid cancer or a benign thyroid nodule (not recorded which). Some clones in this sample may be carry-over from other donors' samples. Both conserved end residues are part of each CDR3. The order of the fields is CDR3 protein, CDR3 DNA, D gene, V gene, clone size, J gene. D genes are given only for firm matches. Rows may omit the clone size; those that give it use once, few, many or a size class.

CASSEQGTEAFF TGTGCCAGCTCTGAGCAGGGCACTGAAGCTTTCTTT - TRBV13 many TRBJ1-1
CSAIPPRYRAWETQYF TGCAGTGCTATCCCGCCCCGGTACCGAGCTTGGGAGACCCAGTACTTC - TRBV20-1 - TRBJ2-5
CASSLAAGLAGASGELFF TGTGCCAGCAGCTTAGCGGCGGGACTAGCGGGAGCCTCCGGGGAGCTGTTTTTT TRBD2 TRBV7-6 many TRBJ2-2
CASSYSPNEKLFF TGTGCCAGCAGTTATTCCCCTAATGAAAAACTGTTTTTT - TRBV6-1 many TRBJ1-4
CAWSQQAWEQYF TGTGCCTGGAGTCAACAGGCTTGGGAGCAGTACTTC - TRBV30 - TRBJ2-7
CASSQEAEGGYGYTF TGTGCCAGCAGCCAAGAGGCTGAGGGAGGGTATGGCTACACCTTC - TRBV4-2 many TRBJ1-2
CSVGQGKETQYF TGCAGCGTTGGACAGGGAAAGGAGACCCAGTACTTC TRBD1 TRBV29-1 many TRBJ2-5
CASSMGQYYEQYF TGCGCCAGCAGCATGGGACAGTATTACGAGCAGTACTTC TRBD1 TRBV5-1 many TRBJ2-7
CASNIAGARRQPRHEQFF TGTGCCAGCAATATAGCGGGAGCCCGCAGGCAGCCTAGGCATGAGCAGTTCTTC TRBD2 TRBV6-2/TRBV6-3 many TRBJ2-1
CASRPLDRGTEAFF TGTGCCAGCAGACCCCTCGACAGGGGCACTGAAGCTTTCTTT TRBD1 TRBV3-1 many TRBJ1-1
CASTRRGDSNEKLFF TGTGCCAGCACCAGAAGAGGGGACAGCAATGAAAAACTGTTTTTT TRBD1 TRBV2 many TRBJ1-4
CASGTRGYEQYF TGTGCCTCGGGCACCAGGGGCTACGAGCAGTACTTC - TRBV6-1 many TRBJ2-7
CASTGAGALSYNEQFF TGTGCCAGCACGGGAGCGGGGGCCCTCTCCTACAATGAGCAGTTCTTC TRBD2 TRBV27 many TRBJ2-1
CSARGGQNNSPLHF TGCAGTGCTAGAGGGGGACAAAATAATTCACCCCTCCACTTT - TRBV20-1 - TRBJ1-6
CASSEGRENQHKHF TGTGCCAGCAGTGAGGGGCGGGAGAATCAGCACAAGCATTTT - TRBV6-1 few TRBJ1-5
CAWSVSSPYGYTF TGTGCCTGGAGTGTATCCAGCCCCTATGGCTACACCTTC - TRBV30 many TRBJ1-2
CASSESGSTDTQYF TGTGCCAGCAGTGAAAGCGGGAGCACAGATACGCAGTATTTT - TRBV25-1 many TRBJ2-3
CASAPFVRQGVNNQPQHF TGTGCCAGCGCTCCCTTCGTTCGACAGGGGGTGAACAATCAGCCCCAGCATTTT TRBD1 TRBV27 many TRBJ1-5
CASSEDGGEDQPQHF TGTGCCAGCAGTGAAGACGGTGGGGAAGACCAGCCCCAGCATTTT - TRBV6-1 few TRBJ1-5
CASSLTGQSGANVLTF TGTGCCAGCAGCCTTACCGGACAGTCTGGGGCCAACGTCCTGACTTTC - TRBV7-2 many TRBJ2-6
CASSPSRGYNQPQHF TGTGCCAGCAGTCCCAGCAGGGGATACAATCAGCCCCAGCATTTT - TRBV5-8 many TRBJ1-5
CASSPTGSEGAILGETQYF TGTGCCAGCAGCCCGACAGGGAGCGAGGGGGCGATCTTGGGAGAGACCCAGTACTTC TRBD1 TRBV4-2 many TRBJ2-5
CASSLGISPLHF TGTGCCAGCAGCTTGGGAATTTCACCCCTCCACTTT - TRBV5-6 many TRBJ1-6
CASRFTGPLGETQYF TGTGCCAGCAGGTTTACGGGACCGTTGGGGGAGACCCAGTACTTC - TRBV5-8 many TRBJ2-5
CASSLSQGGTAEAFF TGTGCCAGCAGTCTCTCCCAGGGGGGTACGGCTGAAGCTTTCTTT TRBD1 TRBV28 many TRBJ1-1
CASSLGSNLPTTNTGELFF TGCGCTAGCAGCTTGGGATCGAATCTCCCGACTACGAACACCGGGGAGCTGTTTTTT - TRBV5-1 many TRBJ2-2
CASSLGQGSVF TGTGCCAGCAGCTTAGGGCAGGGTAGTGTCTTC - TRBV7-9 many TRBJ2-1
CAISDSGTHQETQYF TGTGCCATCAGTGATAGCGGGACCCATCAAGAGACCCAGTACTTC TRBD2 TRBV10-3 many TRBJ2-5
CASSVAGASTDTQYF TGTGCCAGCAGCGTAGCGGGAGCGTCCACAGATACGCAGTATTTT - TRBV9 many TRBJ2-3
CASSYPFRSDHRGTLYEQYF TGTGCCAGCAGTTACCCTTTCAGGTCTGATCACAGGGGGACTCTCTACGAGCAGTACTTC TRBD1 TRBV28 - TRBJ2-7
CASSTGVRQPQHF TGTGCCAGCTCGACCGGGGTTAGACAGCCCCAGCATTTT - TRBV18 many TRBJ1-5
CASSRQGSSSTLHF TGTGCCAGCAGTAGGCAGGGGAGTAGTTCAACCCTCCACTTT - TRBV2 few TRBJ1-6
CASSLGVGNQPQHF TGTGCCAGCAGCTTAGGAGTTGGGAATCAGCCCCAGCATTTT - TRBV7-2 many TRBJ1-5
CSVALGFRGANVLTF TGCAGCGTTGCTCTCGGATTCCGGGGGGCCAACGTCCTGACTTTC - TRBV29-1 many TRBJ2-6
CASSYFREMNTEAFF TGTGCCAGCAGTTACTTTCGCGAAATGAACACTGAAGCTTTCTTT - TRBV6-5 many TRBJ1-1
CAISDQRTEYSNYGYTF TGTGCCATCAGTGACCAAAGGACGGAGTACTCTAACTATGGCTACACCTTC - TRBV10-3 many TRBJ1-2
CASSRTGGTDTQYF TGTGCCAGCAGCCGGACGGGGGGCACAGATACGCAGTATTTT - TRBV27 many TRBJ2-3
CAWFSRQSGTGELFF TGTGCCTGGTTTTCTAGACAGAGTGGGACCGGGGAGCTGTTTTTT - TRBV30 - TRBJ2-2
CAISFGLLAAQYF TGTGCCATCAGTTTTGGGTTACTAGCAGCACAATATTTT - TRBV27 few TRBJ2-3
CASSEALGDALDYGYTF TGTGCCAGCAGTGAAGCGCTGGGGGATGCACTAGACTATGGCTACACCTTC - TRBV6-1 many TRBJ1-2
CSALKIPNTDTQYF TGCAGTGCCCTGAAGATACCCAACACAGATACGCAGTATTTT - TRBV20-1 many TRBJ2-3
CASSQSGGLYEQYF TGCGCCAGCTCCCAGAGCGGGGGGCTCTACGAGCAGTACTTC TRBD2 TRBV10-2 many TRBJ2-7
CSADPRELAINEQFF TGCAGTGCTGACCCCCGAGAACTAGCTATCAATGAGCAGTTCTTC - TRBV20-1 many TRBJ2-1
CASSPSTGRGQYF TGTGCCAGCAGTCCGTCTACGGGACGGGGGCAGTACTTC - TRBV27 few TRBJ2-7
CSARDATSGASSYEQYF TGCAGTGCTAGAGACGCGACTAGCGGGGCCAGCTCCTACGAGCAGTACTTC TRBD2 TRBV20-1 many TRBJ2-7
CASSQTGGADTQYF TGCGCCAGCAGCCAGACAGGGGGCGCAGATACGCAGTATTTT TRBD1 TRBV4-1 - TRBJ2-3
CASSPPDTQYF TGTGCCAGCAGCCCCCCGGATACGCAGTATTTT - TRBV7-9 many TRBJ2-3
CASLRGPTSYDQYF TGTGCCAGTCTTAGGGGGCCCACCTCCTACGACCAGTACTTC TRBD1 TRBV28 - TRBJ2-7